Below, 18 T cell receptor beta chains from the same sample are listed, as sequenced in a study of brain T cells in children with intractable seizures. Using immunoSEQ multiplex PCR, the repertoire was profiled, and TCRdb retains in-frame clones only, with some absent. Of approximately 5,200 clones listed, 92% were seen once; the top ten hold 1.5% to 2%. Sequencing was limited to surgery cases with top T cell transcript signatures in brain tissue. This specimen consisted of resected brain tissue, obtained at surgery. These receptors all come from a boy younger than two with focal cortical dysplasia and intractable seizures.

About this clone itself: Its ends do not fully match the called genes, so a read error is possible. The chain recombines TRBV5-4 with TRBJ2-3; D may correspond to TRBD1 or TRBD2 (5 bases each). Germline V gene lookup returns CDR1 SGHNT and CDR2 YYREEE (reference sequence). The CDR3 runs to 15 residues. The DNA of the CDR3 is TGTGCCAGCAGATTGGGACGGCGTAGCACAGATACGCAGTATTTT. Residues: CASRLGRRSTDTQYF. The variable domain in full, with the rest retrieved from reference TRBV5-4 and TRBJ2-3, is ETGVTQSPTHLIKTRGQQVTLRCSSQSGHNTVSWYQQALGQGPQFIFQYYREEENGRGNFPPRFSGLQFPNYSSELNVNALELDDSALYLCASRLGRRSTDTQYFGPGTRLTVL.

This chain links TRBV10-2 with TRBJ2-3; D uncertain. V shed 6 bases and J shed 5 bases, with 12 bases lying between them. The germline gives CDR1 WSHSY, CDR2 SAAADI. The CDR3 contains 13 residues. CDR3 coding DNA: TGCGCCAGCAGCATGGGATCGGTAGATACGCAGTATTTT. Its protein is CASSMGSVDTQYF.

This chain uses TRBV19 with TRBJ2-3; D possibly corresponds to TRBD1 (6 bases). Germline CDR1 reads LNHDA; CDR2 reads SQIVND (reference sequence). Trimming shortened V by 5 bases and J by 3 bases, and 12 bases separated the two germline ends. The CDR3 sequence is 14 residues long. The CDR3 sequence: CASSPSTGTDTQYF. The CDR3 nucleotides are TGTGCCAGTAGTCCCTCTACAGGGACAGATACGCAGTATTTT. The complete variable domain, with remaining parts taken from reference TRBV19 and TRBJ2-3, reads DGGITQSPKYLFRKEGQNVTLSCEQNLNHDAMYWYRQDPGQGLRLIYYSQIVNDFQKGDIAEGYSVSREKKESFPLTVTSAQKNPTAFYLCASSPSTGTDTQYFGPGTRLTVL.

V and J are TRBV4-1 and TRBJ1-5; D is ambiguous. The germline V gene has CDR1 MGHRA and CDR2 YSYEKL. V lost 0 bases and J lost 6, with 6 bases in between. The CDR3 length is 13 residues. CDR3: CASSQDAGQPQHF. Written as DNA, the CDR3 is TGCGCCAGCAGCCAAGATGCGGGTCAGCCCCAGCATTTT.

The J gene is TRBJ2-1, the V gene TRBV12-3 or TRBV12-4; TRBD1 might be the D (5 bases). V was trimmed by 6 bases and J by 13 bases, leaving 16 bases between them. This CDR3 is built from 12 residues. CDR3: CASSPPVGPQFF. CDR3 bases: TGTGCCAGCAGCCCCCCCGTGGGGCCCCAGTTCTTC.

The chain uses TRBV21-1 and TRBJ2-1; TRBD2, the table's D call, was not compared with the DNA. TRBV21-1 has pseudogene status. The CDR3 is 14 amino acids. CDR3 coding DNA: TGTGCCAGCAGCCCGAAGAGCTCCTACAATGAGCAGTTCTTC. Its translation is CASSPKSSYNEQFF.

The chain employs TRBV6-6 and TRBJ1-2; D is ambiguous. Trimming removed 7 bases at V and 5 bases at J, with 11 bases between. Per the germline V gene, CDR1 is MNHNY and CDR2 is SVGAGI (reference sequence). The CDR3 covers 12 residues. CDR3 loop: CASTESIYGYTF. The CDR3 region has the DNA TGTGCCAGCACAGAATCAATATATGGCTACACCTTC.

The chain couples TRBV2 to TRBJ2-3; D is unclear. The CDR3 spans 12 residues. Between the trimmed V and J ends, which lost 7 bases and 2 bases, there was a span of 7 bases. Looked up from germline, CDR1 is SNHLY and CDR2 is FYNNEI. CDR3 sequence reads: CASNLNTDTQYF. The CDR3 coding sequence is TGTGCCAGCAACCTAAACACAGATACGCAGTATTTT.

About this clone: Relative to the germline gene, one junction end is altered; a read error may explain this. J is TRBJ1-1 and V is TRBV18; 7 nucleotides align to TRBD1. The germline V gene has CDR1 KGHSH and CDR2 LQKENI. The CDR3 is made up of 13 amino acids. The DNA for the CDR3 is TGTGTCAGCTCGGGACAGCCAAACACTGAAGCTTTCTTT. It specifies CVSSGQPNTEAFF.

This rearrangement joins TRBV4-2 to TRBJ2-5; 10 nucleotides align to TRBD2. Germline CDR1 reads LGHNA; CDR2 reads YNFKEQ. The CDR3 is 18 residues long. The V segment lost 0 bases and the J segment 5 bases; nucleotides outside the gene matches: 12. CDR3 amino acids: CASSQDALSGGAAETQYF. In DNA, the CDR3 is TGTGCCAGCAGCCAAGATGCTCTCAGCGGGGGGGCGGCGGAGACCCAGTACTTC.

The gene calls are TRBV28 and TRBJ2-3; TRBD2 aligns across 13 bases. The V gene end was trimmed by 1 base and the J gene end by 5 bases; junction bases not matched to a gene: 6. The CDR3 totals 17 residues. Germline V gene lookup returns CDR1 MDHEN and CDR2 SYDVKM. The CDR3 region is CASSLSKLAGGVDTQYF. The CDR3 DNA reads TGTGCCAGCAGTTTATCGAAACTAGCGGGAGGGGTAGATACGCAGTATTTT.

The rearrangement uses TRBV4-3 and TRBJ2-7; TRBD1 is a possible D gene (6 bases). The V and J ends lost 1 base and 0 bases respectively, with 16 bases between them. Germline lookup yields CDR1 LGHNA and CDR2 YSLEER. CDR3 size: 17 residues. The DNA of the CDR3 is TGCGCCAGCAGCCAAGTCTGGGGGCTGGGGGACTCCTACGAGCAGTACTTC. It encodes CASSQVWGLGDSYEQYF.

V usage is TRBV18 and J usage is TRBJ2-5; possible D gene TRBD1, 6 bases. Germline CDR1 and CDR2: KGHSH and LQKENI. Trimming stripped 6 bases from V and 2 bases from J, with 16 bases between. This CDR3 is 15 amino acids long. In DNA, the CDR3 is TGTGCCAGCTCCCCTTCGCGAACAGGGCAAGAGACCCAGTACTTC. It yields the protein CASSPSRTGQETQYF.

The chain uses TRBV5-5 and TRBJ2-7, with D hard to call. Trimming left V 3 bases short and J 0 bases short, with 10 bases between. This CDR3 has 14 residues. Germline CDR1 and CDR2: SGHKS and YYEKEE (reference sequence). CDR3 protein: CASSWGWSSYEQYF. CDR3 nucleotide sequence: TGTGCCAGCAGCTGGGGTTGGAGCTCCTACGAGCAGTACTTC. The entire variable domain, with the rest obtained from reference TRBV5-5 and TRBJ2-7, is as follows: DAGVTQSPTHLIKTRGQQVTLRCSPISGHKSVSWYQQVLGQGPQFIFQYYEKEERGRGNFPDRFSARQFPNYSSELNVNALLLGDSALYLCASSWGWSSYEQYFGPGTRLTVT.

This chain joins TRBV5-5 and TRBJ2-7; 8 positions match TRBD1. Germline loops: CDR1 SGHKS, CDR2 YYEKEE (reference sequence). After removal of 0 bases from V and 0 bases from J, the junction contained 8 bases not matched to a gene. The CDR3 runs to 17 residues. CDR3 residues: CASSLGAGGRGSYEQYF. The DNA of the CDR3 is TGTGCCAGCAGCTTGGGAGCAGGGGGCAGAGGCTCCTACGAGCAGTACTTC.

This rearrangement joins TRBV27 to TRBJ1-1; no clear D gene. Trimming cost V 2 bases and J 1 base, with 5 bases left between them. This CDR3 spans 13 amino acids. Germline lookup yields CDR1 MNHEY and CDR2 SMNVEV (reference sequence). This CDR3 is CASSLVRNTEAFF. CDR3 nucleotide sequence: TGTGCCAGCAGTTTAGTTAGGAACACTGAAGCTTTCTTT.

A word on this clone: At one of its ends the junction is not consistent with the germline gene, which may arise from a read error. The rearrangement joins TRBV4-2 to TRBJ2-3; TRBD2 agrees at 8 bases. The CDR3 spans 14 residues. In germline, CDR1 is LGHNA, CDR2 YNFKEQ. CDR3 nucleotides: TGTGCCAGCAGCCAAGAGTCGCGGGGGGCCGACCCCCTTTTT. This codes for CASSQESRGADPLF.

This chain uses TRBV4-3 with TRBJ2-2, with unresolved D. Germline V gives CDR1 LGHNA, CDR2 YSLEER. Trimming took 2 bases from V and 1 from J, leaving 2 bases between them. There are 13 residues in the CDR3. The DNA for the CDR3 is TGCGCCAGCAGCCAACGGAACACCGGGGAGCTGTTTTTT. Its translation is CASSQRNTGELFF.